These T cell receptor beta chains were read from a single sample in a study of blood T cell repertoires in COVID-19. The protocol was immunoSEQ multiplex PCR, while the TCRdb copy is restricted to in-frame clones and leaves out a portion. This sample carries about 240,000 clones, roughly four fifths of them seen once, and the ten largest clones take 3.4%. Material: peripheral blood. Receptors were obtained from a woman aged 18-29 years with acute or convalescent COVID-19. The CDR3 runs from the conserved cysteine through the conserved F or W. A D gene is named only where the DNA matches it firmly. Clone size is stated in some rows and not others, as once, few, many or a class when expanded.

d_call	v_call	j_call	clone_size	cdr3_aa	cdr3_nt
TRBD2	TRBV2	TRBJ2-7	.	CASGGLAGGRGEQYF	TGTGCCAGCGGTGGACTAGCGGGAGGTAGGGGCGAGCAGTACTTC
.	TRBV29-1	TRBJ2-3	.	CSVNRGTDTQYF	TGCAGCGTGAACAGGGGCACAGATACGCAGTATTTT
.	TRBV29-1	TRBJ2-4	few	CSVSVGGNIQYF	TGCAGCGTAAGCGTTGGCGGGAACATTCAGTACTTC
TRBD1	TRBV10-3	TRBJ2-7	.	CAISESTGASYEQYF	TGTGCCATCAGTGAGTCGACAGGGGCGTCCTACGAGCAGTACTTC
.	TRBV7-2	TRBJ1-1	once	CASSLVGGAEAFF	TGTGCCAGCAGCTTAGTTGGGGGGGCTGAAGCTTTCTTT
TRBD1	TRBV6-5	TRBJ2-7	many	CASRSDRGLSYEQYF	TGTGCCAGCAGAAGCGACAGGGGGCTTTCCTACGAGCAGTACTTC
.	TRBV10-3	TRBJ2-1	.	CAISGGAGAIYNEQFF	TGTGCCATCAGTGGGGGGGCGGGAGCTATCTACAATGAGCAGTTCTTC
TRBD2	TRBV23-1	TRBJ2-2	.	CPPRRPGGPGTGELFF	TGCCCCCCCCGTCGGCCGGGAGGGCCGGGGACCGGGGAGCTGTTTTTT
.	TRBV6-4	TRBJ2-1	once	CASSDEGTSNEQFF	TGTGCCAGCAGTGACGAGGGGACTTCTAATGAGCAGTTCTTC
TRBD2	TRBV4-1	TRBJ2-1	.	CASSQPLAGGPKKIGEQFF	TGCGCCAGCAGCCAGCCCCTAGCGGGAGGGCCGAAGAAGATCGGTGAGCAGTTCTTC
TRBD2	TRBV7-2	TRBJ2-3	once	CASSLEGTSGYTDTQYF	TGTGCCAGCAGCTTAGAAGGGACTAGCGGGTACACAGATACGCAGTATTTT
.	TRBV28	TRBJ1-6	.	CASSLFIFGNSPLHF	TGTGCCAGCAGTTTGTTTATTTTCGGGAATTCACCCCTCCACTTT
TRBD1	TRBV6-5	TRBJ1-2	.	CASGTITGGGYTF	TGTGCCAGCGGGACTATAACAGGGGGTGGCTACACCTTC
TRBD1	TRBV7-2	TRBJ2-5	.	CASSPGQGGGQETQYF	TGTGCCAGCAGCCCGGGACAGGGTGGTGGTCAAGAGACCCAGTACTTC
.	TRBV18	TRBJ1-4	.	CASSPFLTTNEKLFF	TGTGCCAGCTCACCATTCCTCACAACAAATGAAAAACTGTTTTTT
.	TRBV5-1	TRBJ1-2	.	CASSPGPHYGYTF	TGCGCCAGCAGCCCAGGGCCGCACTATGGCTACACCTTC
.	TRBV7-2	TRBJ2-3	.	CASSLGSKVARRTDTQYF	TGTGCCAGCAGCTTAGGATCGAAGGTAGCCCGAAGGACAGATACGCAGTATTTT
.	TRBV19	TRBJ1-5	.	CASNTEDSPLEPQHF	TGTGCCAGTAACACGGAGGACAGTCCCCTGGAGCCCCAGCATTTT
TRBD2	TRBV3-1/TRBV3-2	TRBJ2-1	.	CASSQRRTSGDNNEQFF	TGTGCCAGCAGCCAACGCAGGACTAGCGGCGACAACAATGAGCAGTTCTTC
TRBD2	TRBV9	TRBJ2-1	.	CASSPGGLAGGNEQFF	TGTGCCAGCAGCCCCGGGGGCCTAGCGGGAGGGAATGAGCAGTTCTTC
.	TRBV30	TRBJ2-5	.	CAWSVLGGAPYF	TGTGCCTGGAGTGTACTTGGGGGGGCCCCGTACTTC
.	TRBV6-4	TRBJ2-3	few	CASSDQVSDTQYF	TGTGCCAGCAGTGATCAGGTGTCAGATACGCAGTATTTT
.	TRBV4-2	TRBJ2-2	.	CASSQEAGTGELFF	TGTGCCAGCAGCCAAGAGGCTGGCACCGGGGAGCTGTTTTTT
.	TRBV7-9	TRBJ1-5	.	CASSLGASQNQPQHF	TGTGCCAGCAGCTTAGGGGCGTCACAAAATCAGCCCCAGCATTTT
.	TRBV7-9	TRBJ2-7	.	CASSTTTGGYEQYF	TGTGCCAGCAGCACGACCACTGGAGGGTACGAGCAGTACTTC
.	TRBV5-6	TRBJ1-1	.	CASSLAKQGWDTEAFF	TGTGCCAGCAGCTTGGCAAAACAGGGTTGGGACACTGAAGCTTTCTTT
TRBD1	TRBV7-2	TRBJ1-2	few	CASSTRKQGGYGYTF	TGTGCCAGCAGCACACGAAAACAGGGGGGATATGGCTACACCTTC
.	TRBV14	TRBJ1-2	.	CASSQLFRGSYGYTF	TGTGCCAGCAGCCAACTCTTCAGGGGTTCCTATGGCTACACCTTC
TRBD1	TRBV18	TRBJ1-6	few	CASSPTGQGNNSPLHF	TGTGCCAGCTCACCAACAGGACAGGGCAATAATTCACCCCTCCACTTT
TRBD1	TRBV18	TRBJ1-6	.	CASSPSTDGGGSPLHF	TGTGCCAGCTCACCATCAACCGACGGAGGGGGCTCACCCCTCCACTTT
.	TRBV5-1	TRBJ2-1	.	CASSLVVGVHEQFF	TGCGCCAGCAGCTTGGTTGTGGGAGTCCATGAGCAGTTCTTC
.	TRBV6-4	TRBJ2-2	.	CASSEKGGTGELFF	TGTGCCAGCAGTGAAAAAGGAGGGACCGGGGAGCTGTTTTTT
.	TRBV9	TRBJ2-1	.	CASSVTGGGPFF	TGTGCCAGCAGCGTAACCGGTGGCGGGCCGTTCTTC
.	TRBV28	TRBJ2-7	few	CASSLSGGGTYEQYF	TGTGCCAGCAGTTTAAGCGGCGGGGGCACCTACGAGCAGTACTTC
TRBD2	TRBV11-2	TRBJ2-1	.	CASSLDPEGLAGANEQFF	TGTGCCAGCAGCTTAGATCCCGAAGGGCTAGCGGGAGCAAATGAGCAGTTCTTC
.	TRBV6-5	TRBJ2-2	.	CASSYSGNTGELFF	TGTGCCAGCAGTTATTCCGGGAACACCGGGGAGCTGTTTTTT
TRBD2	TRBV9	TRBJ2-1	.	CASSVVLAESYNEQFF	TGTGCCAGCAGCGTGGTACTAGCGGAGTCCTACAATGAGCAGTTCTTC
.	TRBV9	TRBJ2-7	.	CASSVAGSLSSYEQYF	TGTGCCAGCAGCGTAGCGGGTAGTCTTAGTTCCTACGAGCAGTACTTC
.	TRBV6-4	TRBJ2-1	once	CASSDRGGLGYNEQFF	TGTGCCAGCAGCGATAGGGGGGGCTTGGGCTACAATGAGCAGTTCTTC
.	TRBV27	TRBJ1-5	.	CASSSYRDQPQHF	TGTGCCAGCAGTTCGTACAGGGATCAGCCCCAGCATTTT
TRBD2	TRBV3-1/TRBV3-2	TRBJ2-1	.	CASSQGWGLGARWQFF	TGTGCCAGCAGCCAAGGGTGGGGACTAGGGGCTCGGTGGCAGTTCTTC
TRBD1	TRBV7-2	TRBJ2-1	.	CASSLDRGPHNEQFF	TGTGCCAGCAGCCTCGACAGGGGGCCTCACAATGAGCAGTTCTTC
TRBD1	TRBV11-2	TRBJ2-1	.	CASSTVPGQGPRGYNEQFF	TGTGCCAGCAGCACCGTCCCGGGACAGGGGCCCAGGGGCTACAATGAGCAGTTCTTC
.	TRBV6-5	TRBJ1-3	.	CASSYSAREGGNTIYF	TGTGCCAGCAGTTACTCGGCCAGGGAAGGTGGAAACACCATATATTTT
.	TRBV6-5	TRBJ1-1	few	CASSLTSGGWNTEAFF	TGTGCCAGCAGTTTAACCTCGGGGGGATGGAACACTGAAGCTTTCTTT
.	TRBV19	TRBJ1-4	.	CASSEYIEEKLFF	TGTGCCAGTAGTGAGTATATAGAAGAAAAACTGTTTTTT
TRBD1	TRBV19	TRBJ2-7	.	CASRSTGTGGEQYF	TGTGCCAGTAGGAGCACCGGGACAGGGGGCGAGCAGTACTTC
.	TRBV6-5	TRBJ1-2	few	CARPWTVNYGYTF	TGTGCCAGACCTTGGACAGTTAACTATGGCTACACCTTC
.	TRBV4-3	TRBJ2-1	.	CASSQDPMAPSNEQFF	TGCGCCAGCAGCCAAGACCCCATGGCTCCATCCAATGAGCAGTTCTTC
TRBD2	TRBV7-8	TRBJ2-5	.	CASSPRPGGGIETQYF	TGTGCCAGCAGCCCAAGACCGGGAGGAGGGATTGAGACCCAGTACTTC
.	TRBV19	TRBJ1-4	.	CASKTTVGLKKLFF	TGTGCCAGTAAGACGACAGTGGGGCTAAAGAAACTGTTTTTT
.	TRBV3-1/TRBV3-2	TRBJ2-3	.	CASSQGGGGTDTQYF	TGTGCCAGCAGCCAAGGCGGAGGAGGCACAGATACGCAGTATTTT
TRBD1	TRBV9	TRBJ1-4	.	CASSAIGRDSNEKLFF	TGTGCCAGCAGCGCAATTGGTCGGGACAGTAATGAAAAACTGTTTTTT
TRBD2	TRBV27	TRBJ2-2	.	CASSLWASGNTGELFF	TGTGCCAGCAGTTTATGGGCTAGCGGCAACACCGGGGAGCTGTTTTTT
.	TRBV19	TRBJ1-1	few	CASSIDWGSGSEAFF	TGTGCCAGTAGTATAGATTGGGGCAGTGGCTCTGAAGCTTTCTTT
.	TRBV7-9	TRBJ2-1	.	CASSPPAGHSFYNEQFF	TGTGCCAGCAGCCCCCCCGCTGGGCACTCCTTCTACAATGAGCAGTTCTTC